What follows are 6 T cell receptor beta chains derived from one specimen sequenced in a study of cytomegalovirus exposure and HLA in healthy donors. Vbeta (60) and Jbeta (13) primers were used in the PCR. Sequenced by immunoSEQ multiplex PCR; TCRdb stores in-frame clones only, minus some. The data show around 140,000 clones, approximately 80% seen once. The specimen sequenced was PBMCs. The source is a woman aged 35 to 49 in good health and CMV-seropositive.

In its sample, this clone was seen a few times. Other DNA variants within this sample encode the same CDR3. CDR3 bases: TGTGCCTGGAGTGTACAGGGCAATCAGCCCCAGCATTTT. Residues: CAWSVQGNQPQHF. This chain uses TRBV30 with TRBJ1-5, with D maybe TRBD1 (5 bases). V was pared by 0 bases and J by 2 bases, with 5 bases between. The CDR3 extends over 13 amino acids. CDR1 GTSNPN and CDR2 SVGIG come from the germline V gene (reference sequence).

The chain combines TRBV4-1 with TRBJ1-4, with D perhaps matching TRBD1 (5 bases). V lost 0 bases and J lost 8, with 16 bases in between. The length of the CDR3 is 16 residues. The germline V gene has CDR1 MGHRA and CDR2 YSYEKL. Here the CDR3 DNA reads TGCGCCAGCAGCCAAGATTACAGGCCAGTAGGGGAAAAACTGTTTTTT. It encodes CASSQDYRPVGEKLFF.

The chain is built from TRBV2 and TRBJ1-4, with D perhaps TRBD1 (5 bases). The CDR3 spans 15 residues. V lost 6 bases, J lost 8 bases, and 19 bases lay in between. Per germline, CDR1 SNHLY and CDR2 FYNNEI. This CDR3 is CASSRRGPTGEKLFF. CDR3 sequence (DNA): TGTGCCAGCAGCCGGAGGGGACCTACGGGGGAAAAACTGTTTTTT.

The chain employs TRBV4-1 and TRBJ2-5; 9 bases map to TRBD2. CDR3 length: 15 residues. The germline gives CDR1 MGHRA, CDR2 YSYEKL. V shed 3 bases, J shed 5 bases, and the junction held 7 bases outside the gene matches. The CDR3 loop reads CASSHYGTSHETQYF. The CDR3 DNA reads TGCGCCAGCAGCCACTATGGGACTAGCCACGAGACCCAGTACTTC.

The chain joins TRBV4-1 to TRBJ2-7; TRBD2 matches 15 bases. The V segment lost 0 bases and the J segment 5 bases; nucleotides outside the gene matches: 5. Per the germline V gene, CDR1 is MGHRA and CDR2 is YSYEKL. The length of the CDR3 is 17 residues. In DNA form, the CDR3 reads TGCGCCAGCAGCCAAGAAGGACTAGCGGGAGGGCAGAACGAGCAGTACTTC. It yields the protein CASSQEGLAGGQNEQYF.

The chain couples TRBV29-1 to TRBJ2-5; 7 bases match TRBD2. The CDR3 runs to 11 residues. V dropped 4 bases and J dropped 4; count of bases not matched to a gene: 0. Germline loops: CDR1 SQVTM, CDR2 ANQGSEA. Here the CDR3 DNA reads TGCAGCGTTGCGGGAGGAGAGACCCAGTACTTC. It is translated as CSVAGGETQYF.